The clone carrying this TCR beta chain was recorded a few times. Antigen unknown. The sample belongs to a study of early T cells in non-severe SARS-CoV-2 infection. Study as a whole: Sequenced bulk RNA came from whole blood that was unsorted, and chains were unpaired. Study-level results: Matching with VDJdb favored anti-spike CD8 responses (missing private and CD4 specificities).

Individual cDNA molecules each received unique molecular identifiers attached to them. TCRdb re-derived calls from the 5' RACE reads in MiXCR, one entry per CDR3 protein. The table includes roughly 51,000 distinct CDR3 sequences, 6.2% detected once. Trimming cost V 3 bases and J 8 bases; bases outside gene matches: 11. This CDR3 has 16 residues. The germline CDR1 and CDR2 sequences are LGHDT and YNNKEL (reference sequence). Material: whole blood. This sequence was found in an adult who was a healthcare worker with PCR-confirmed SARS-CoV-2 infection or an uninfected control (not recorded which). V usage is TRBV3-1 and J usage is TRBJ2-3; TRBD2 agrees at 10 bases. The CDR3 protein is CASSHDLLAGALTQYF. The CDR3, as DNA: TGTGCCAGCAGCCACGATTTGCTAGCGGGGGCTCTTACGCAGTATTTT.